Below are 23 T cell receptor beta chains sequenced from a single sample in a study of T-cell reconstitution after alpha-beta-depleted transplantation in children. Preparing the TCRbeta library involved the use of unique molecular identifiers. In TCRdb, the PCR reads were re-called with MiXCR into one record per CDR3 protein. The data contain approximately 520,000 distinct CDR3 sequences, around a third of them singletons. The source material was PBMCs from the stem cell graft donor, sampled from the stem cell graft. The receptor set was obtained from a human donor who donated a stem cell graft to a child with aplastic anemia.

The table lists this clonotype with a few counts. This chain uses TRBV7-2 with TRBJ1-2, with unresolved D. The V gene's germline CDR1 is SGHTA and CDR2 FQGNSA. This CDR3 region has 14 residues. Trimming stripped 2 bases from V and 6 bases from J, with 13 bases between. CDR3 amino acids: CASSLQVATNGYTF. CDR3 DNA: TGTGCCAGCAGCTTACAGGTCGCTACTAATGGCTACACCTTC.

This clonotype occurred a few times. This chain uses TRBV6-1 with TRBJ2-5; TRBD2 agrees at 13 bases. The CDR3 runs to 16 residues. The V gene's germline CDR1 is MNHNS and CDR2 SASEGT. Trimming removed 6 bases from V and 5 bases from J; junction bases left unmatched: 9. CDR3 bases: TGTGCCAGCAGCCGCCCCGGACTAGCGGGAGTGGAGACCCAGTACTTC. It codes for CASSRPGLAGVETQYF.

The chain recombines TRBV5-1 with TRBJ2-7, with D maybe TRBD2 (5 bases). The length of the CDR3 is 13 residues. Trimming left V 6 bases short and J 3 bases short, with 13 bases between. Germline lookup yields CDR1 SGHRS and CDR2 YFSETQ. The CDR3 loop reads CASIRGRGYEQYV. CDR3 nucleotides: TGCGCCAGCATTAGAGGACGGGGCTACGAGCAGTACGTC.

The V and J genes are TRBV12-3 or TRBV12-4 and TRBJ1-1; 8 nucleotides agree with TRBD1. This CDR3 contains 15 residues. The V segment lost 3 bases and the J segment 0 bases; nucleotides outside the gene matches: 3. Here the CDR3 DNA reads TGTGCCAGCAGTTTCAGGGGGCGACTGAACACTGAAGCTTTCTTT. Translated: CASSFRGRLNTEAFF.

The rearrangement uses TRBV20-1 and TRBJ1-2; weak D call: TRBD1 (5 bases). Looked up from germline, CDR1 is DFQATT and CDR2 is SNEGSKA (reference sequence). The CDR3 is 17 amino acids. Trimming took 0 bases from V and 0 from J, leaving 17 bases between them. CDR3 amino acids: CSARDHRRGTSNYGYTF. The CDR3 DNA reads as TGCAGTGCTAGAGATCACAGGAGGGGAACTTCTAACTATGGCTACACCTTC.

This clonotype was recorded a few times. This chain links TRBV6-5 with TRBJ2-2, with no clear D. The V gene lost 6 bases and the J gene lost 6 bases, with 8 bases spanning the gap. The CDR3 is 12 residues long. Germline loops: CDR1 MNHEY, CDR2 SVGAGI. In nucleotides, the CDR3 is TGTGCCAGCAGCCTCAACGCCGGGGAGCTGTTTTTT. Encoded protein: CASSLNAGELFF.

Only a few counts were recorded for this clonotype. CDR3 sequence reads: CASTFSQKDIQYF. CDR3 DNA: TGTGCCAGCACCTTTTCCCAAAAGGACATTCAGTACTTC. J is TRBJ2-4 and V is TRBV11-3; D is unclear. Looked up from germline, CDR1 is SGHNT and CDR2 is YENEEA. With 7 bases removed from V and 8 bases from J, the gap between germline ends came to 15 bases. This CDR3 spans 13 amino acids.

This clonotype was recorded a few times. The CDR3 sequence: CASSSGLAGDRGEQFF. CDR3 DNA: TGTGCCAGCAGTTCAGGACTAGCGGGAGACAGGGGTGAGCAGTTCTTC. The gene calls are TRBV12-3 or TRBV12-4 and TRBJ2-1; 13 bases fit TRBD2. The CDR3 covers 16 residues. The V and J ends lost 4 bases and 9 bases, in that order; junction bases with no gene match: 9.

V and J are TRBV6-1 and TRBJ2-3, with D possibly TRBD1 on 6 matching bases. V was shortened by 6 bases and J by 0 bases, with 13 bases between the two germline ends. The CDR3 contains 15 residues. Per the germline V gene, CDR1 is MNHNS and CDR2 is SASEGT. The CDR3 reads CASSLGQTSTDTQYF. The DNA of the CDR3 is TGTGCCAGCAGCCTCGGACAGACCAGCACAGATACGCAGTATTTT.

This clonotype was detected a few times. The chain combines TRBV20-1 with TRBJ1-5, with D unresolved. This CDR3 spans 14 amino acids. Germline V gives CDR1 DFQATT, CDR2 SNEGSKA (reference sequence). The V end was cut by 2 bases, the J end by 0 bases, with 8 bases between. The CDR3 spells CSARKTGSNQPQHF. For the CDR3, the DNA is TGCAGTGCTAGAAAGACGGGTAGCAATCAGCCCCAGCATTTT.

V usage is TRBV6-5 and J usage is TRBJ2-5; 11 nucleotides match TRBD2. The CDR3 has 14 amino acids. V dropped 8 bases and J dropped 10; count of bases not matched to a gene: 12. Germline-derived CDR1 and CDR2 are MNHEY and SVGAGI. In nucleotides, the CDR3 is TGTGCCAGCGCTGTACTAGCGGGAGTCGACGACCAGTACTTC. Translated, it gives CASAVLAGVDDQYF.

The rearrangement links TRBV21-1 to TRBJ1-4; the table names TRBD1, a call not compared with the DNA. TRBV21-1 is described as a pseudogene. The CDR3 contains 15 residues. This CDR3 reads CASSRRTGVDEKLFF. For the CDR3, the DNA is TGTGCCAGCAGCAGACGGACAGGGGTTGATGAAAAACTGTTTTTT.

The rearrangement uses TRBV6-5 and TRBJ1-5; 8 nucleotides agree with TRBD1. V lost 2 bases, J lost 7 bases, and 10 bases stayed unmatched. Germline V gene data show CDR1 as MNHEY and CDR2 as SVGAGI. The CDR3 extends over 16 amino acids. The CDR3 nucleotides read TGTGCCAGCAGTTACCCGGACAGGGTACGGGAACAGCCCCAGCATTTT. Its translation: CASSYPDRVREQPQHF.

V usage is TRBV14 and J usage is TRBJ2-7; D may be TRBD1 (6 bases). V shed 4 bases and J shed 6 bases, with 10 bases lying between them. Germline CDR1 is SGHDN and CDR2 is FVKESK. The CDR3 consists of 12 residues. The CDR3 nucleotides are TGTGCCAGCAGCCGTGAAGGGGGCGAGCAGTACTTC. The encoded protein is CASSREGGEQYF.

The CDR3 spells CSAWGRQKSFF. CDR3 nucleotide sequence: TGCAGTGCTTGGGGTCGTCAGAAATCTTTCTTT. The J gene is TRBJ1-1, the V gene TRBV20-1; the D is unclear. V lost 5 bases to trimming and J lost 12 bases, with 16 bases between them. CDR3 length: 11 residues. CDR1 is DFQATT and CDR2 is SNEGSKA in the germline V gene (reference sequence).

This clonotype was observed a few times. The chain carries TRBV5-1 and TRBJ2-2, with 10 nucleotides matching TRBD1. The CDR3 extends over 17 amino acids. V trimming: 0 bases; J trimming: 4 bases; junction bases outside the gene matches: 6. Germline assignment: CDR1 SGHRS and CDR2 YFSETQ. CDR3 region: CASSLAVRTGGTGELFF. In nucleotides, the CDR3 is TGCGCCAGCAGCTTGGCCGTCCGGACAGGGGGCACCGGGGAGCTGTTTTTT.

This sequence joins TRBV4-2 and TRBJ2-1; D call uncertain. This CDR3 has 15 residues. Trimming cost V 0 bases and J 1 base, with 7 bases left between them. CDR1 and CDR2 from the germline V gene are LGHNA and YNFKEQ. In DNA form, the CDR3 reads TGTGCCAGCAGCCAAGAAGGGCCATCCTACAATGAGCAGTTCTTC. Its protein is CASSQEGPSYNEQFF.

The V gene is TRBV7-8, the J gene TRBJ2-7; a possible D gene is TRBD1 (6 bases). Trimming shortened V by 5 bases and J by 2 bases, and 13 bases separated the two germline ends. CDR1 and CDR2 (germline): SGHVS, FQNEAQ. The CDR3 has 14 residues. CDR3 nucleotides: TGTGCCAGCAGCCCGGGACACTCTCCCTACGAGCAGTACTTC. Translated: CASSPGHSPYEQYF.

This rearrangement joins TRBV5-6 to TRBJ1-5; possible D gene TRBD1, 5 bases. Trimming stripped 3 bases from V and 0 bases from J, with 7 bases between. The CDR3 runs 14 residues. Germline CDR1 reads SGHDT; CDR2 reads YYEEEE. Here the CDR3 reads CASSSGTSNQPQHF. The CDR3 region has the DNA TGTGCCAGCAGCTCAGGGACTAGCAATCAGCCCCAGCATTTT.

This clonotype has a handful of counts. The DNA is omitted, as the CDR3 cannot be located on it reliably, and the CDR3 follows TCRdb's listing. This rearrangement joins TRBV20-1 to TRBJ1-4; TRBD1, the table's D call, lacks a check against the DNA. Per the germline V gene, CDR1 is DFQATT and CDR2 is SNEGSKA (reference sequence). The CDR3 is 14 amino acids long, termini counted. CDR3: CSARDSQSEKTVFF.

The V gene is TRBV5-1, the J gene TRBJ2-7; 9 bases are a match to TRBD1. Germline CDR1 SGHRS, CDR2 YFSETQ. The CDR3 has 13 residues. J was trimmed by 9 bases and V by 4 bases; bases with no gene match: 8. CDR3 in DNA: TGCGCCAGCAGCGGAGGGACAGGGCGCGGGCAGTACTTC. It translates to CASSGGTGRGQYF.

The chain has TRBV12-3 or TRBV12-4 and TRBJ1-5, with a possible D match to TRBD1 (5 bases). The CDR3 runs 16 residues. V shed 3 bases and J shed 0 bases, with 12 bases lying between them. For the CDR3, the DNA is TGTGCCAGCAGTTTTGGGGCGTTTCATAGCAATCAGCCCCAGCATTTT. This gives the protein CASSFGAFHSNQPQHF.

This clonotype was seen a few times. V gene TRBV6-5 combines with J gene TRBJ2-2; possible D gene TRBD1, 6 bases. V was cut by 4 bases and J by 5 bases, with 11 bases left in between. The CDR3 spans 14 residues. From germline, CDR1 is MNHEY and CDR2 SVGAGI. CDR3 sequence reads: CASSSQQGTGELFF. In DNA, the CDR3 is TGTGCCAGCAGTTCCCAACAGGGAACCGGGGAGCTGTTTTTT.